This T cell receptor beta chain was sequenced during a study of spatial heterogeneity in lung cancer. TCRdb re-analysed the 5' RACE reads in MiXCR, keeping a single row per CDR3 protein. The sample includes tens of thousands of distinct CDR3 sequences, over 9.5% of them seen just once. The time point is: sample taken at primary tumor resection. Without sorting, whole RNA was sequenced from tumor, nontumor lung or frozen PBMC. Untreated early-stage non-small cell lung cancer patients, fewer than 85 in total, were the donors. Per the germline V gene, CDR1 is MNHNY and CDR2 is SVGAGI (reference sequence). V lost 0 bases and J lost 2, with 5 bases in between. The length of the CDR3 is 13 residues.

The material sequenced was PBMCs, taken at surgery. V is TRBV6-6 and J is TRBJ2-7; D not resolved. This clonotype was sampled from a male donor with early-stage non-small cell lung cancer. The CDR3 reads CASSYSITYEQYF. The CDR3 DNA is TGTGCCAGCAGTTACTCGATTACCTACGAGCAGTACTTC.